This T cell receptor beta chain was sequenced for a study of T cell responses to AZD1222 COVID-19 vaccine. Study overall: Recipients boosted at about 4 weeks or about 12 weeks are pooled.

Whole-study results and caveats: There were mostly white British donors and more females than males, and clonal diversity was possibly underestimated. Regions 160-218 and 743-854 held dominance among vaccine-associated CD4 TCRs, which spanned spike. Repertoires were collected only later (after the peak T cell response had occurred).

TCRdb's copy holds only in-frame clones and misses some; the assay was immunoSEQ multiplex PCR. Of tens of thousands of clones listed, 86% are singletons. The CDR3 runs 16 residues. The V gene's germline CDR1 is KGHSH and CDR2 LQKENI. Trimming shortened V by 3 bases and J by 5 bases, and 19 bases separated the two germline ends. Notes on this clone: Its antigen is not identified.

V is TRBV18 and J is TRBJ1-2; possible D gene TRBD1, 5 bases. The sequencing used peripheral blood, collected on day 0 of AZD1222 vaccination. The sequence was obtained from an adult in good health. This CDR3 reads CASSPAGGASGYGYTF. The CDR3 DNA reads as TGTGCCAGCTCACCGGCCGGTGGGGCCTCTGGTTATGGCTACACCTTC. The whole variable domain, remainder taken from reference TRBV18 and TRBJ1-2, is NAGVMQNPRHLVRRRGQEARLRCSPMKGHSHVYWYRQLPEEGLKFMVYLQKENIIDESGMPKERFSAEFPKEGPSILRIQQVVRGDSAAYFCASSPAGGASGYGYTFGSGTRLTVV.